This passage covers 6 T cell receptor beta chains from one sample sequenced in a study of T cell responses to AZD1222 COVID-19 vaccine. Clones were read by immunoSEQ multiplex PCR, and TCRdb kept only the in-frame ones, dropping some. The sample lists under 200,000 clones; roughly 92% were seen once. The sequencing used peripheral blood, collected 28 days after the second dose of the MenACWY control vaccine. These TCRs come from an adult who received the MenACWY meningococcal vaccine as a control.

V is TRBV7-2 and J is TRBJ2-1; D unclear. CDR1 is SGHTA, CDR2 FQGNSA, per germline. With 4 bases removed from V and 10 bases from J, the gap between germline ends came to 14 bases. The length of the CDR3 is 13 residues. DNA for the CDR3: TGTGCCAGCAGCTCCACTTTAGGCTCGGAGCAGTTCTTC. As protein: CASSSTLGSEQFF.

The chain has TRBV28 and TRBJ1-5; 8 nucleotides line up with TRBD1. Unmatched junction bases numbered 12, after V lost 5 bases and J lost 9 bases. Germline V gene sequence: CDR1 MDHEN, CDR2 SYDVKM. The CDR3 is made up of 15 amino acids. In nucleotides, the CDR3 is TGTGCCAGCAGTCCACTAGACAGGGGTCAGAGGCCCCAGCATTTT. This translates into CASSPLDRGQRPQHF.

The rearrangement links TRBV4-2 to TRBJ2-5; a possible D gene is TRBD2 (5 bases). Between the trimmed V and J ends, which lost 0 bases and 4 bases, there was a span of 12 bases. CDR3 size: 15 residues. Germline CDR1 and CDR2: LGHNA and YNFKEQ. The CDR3 sequence is CASSQEGPSGETQYF. The CDR3, as DNA: TGTGCCAGCAGCCAAGAGGGCCCCAGCGGAGAGACCCAGTACTTC.

The V and J genes are TRBV9 and TRBJ2-3; 12 bases match TRBD2. CDR3 size: 16 residues. Germline CDR1 and CDR2: SGDLS and YYNGEE. V shed 4 bases, J shed 2 bases, and the junction held 5 bases outside the gene matches. CDR3 amino acids: CASSPTSGRLTDTQYF. CDR3 coding DNA: TGTGCCAGCAGCCCGACTAGCGGGAGACTCACAGATACGCAGTATTTT.

The rearrangement joins TRBV5-1 to TRBJ1-1; no definite D call. Germline assignment: CDR1 SGHRS and CDR2 YFSETQ. Trimming cost V 4 bases and J 0 bases, with 13 bases left between them. This CDR3 is built from 15 residues. CDR3 DNA sequence: TGCGCCAGCAGCCCTTTGGACGGCATGAACACTGAAGCTTTCTTT. Amino acid sequence: CASSPLDGMNTEAFF.

The chain recombines TRBV7-6 with TRBJ2-1; 11 bases map to TRBD2. Trimming at V came to 5 bases and at J to 9 bases, leaving 12 bases not matched to a gene. CDR1 and CDR2 from the germline V gene are SGHVS and FNYEAQ. CDR3 length: 16 amino acids. CDR3 loop: CASSQNTGLAGGEQFF. CDR3 nucleotides: TGTGCCAGCAGCCAAAATACCGGACTAGCGGGCGGTGAGCAGTTCTTC.